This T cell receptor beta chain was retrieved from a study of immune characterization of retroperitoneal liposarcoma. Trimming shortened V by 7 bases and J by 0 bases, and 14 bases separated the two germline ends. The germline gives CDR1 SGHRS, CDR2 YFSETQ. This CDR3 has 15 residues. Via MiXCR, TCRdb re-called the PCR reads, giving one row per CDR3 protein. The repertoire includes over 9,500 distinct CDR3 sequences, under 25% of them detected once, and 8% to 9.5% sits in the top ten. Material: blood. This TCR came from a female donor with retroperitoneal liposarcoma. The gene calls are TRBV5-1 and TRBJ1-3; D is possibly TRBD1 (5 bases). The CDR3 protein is CASRSGLNSGNTIYF. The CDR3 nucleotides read TGCGCCAGCCGCTCGGGACTGAACTCTGGAAACACCATATATTTT.